The 17 T cell receptor beta chains in this list originate from one sample, sequenced in a study of blood T cell repertoires in COVID-19. Only in-frame clones appear in the TCRdb table, and some are missing; sequencing was by immunoSEQ multiplex PCR. There are over 150,000 clones in the sample; around 87% occur only once, and 0.7% to 0.9% lies in the top ten. The sequenced material came from peripheral blood. The receptors originated from a young woman who had recovered from COVID-19.

The rearrangement joins TRBV19 to TRBJ2-1; D perhaps matches TRBD1 (6 bases). The germline CDR1 and CDR2 sequences are LNHDA and SQIVND (reference sequence). Trimming took 6 bases from V and 0 from J, leaving 15 bases between them. This CDR3 spans 16 amino acids. The DNA of the CDR3 is TGTGCCAGTAGGAAGAGACAGGACATCTCCTACAATGAGCAGTTCTTC. This gives the protein CASRKRQDISYNEQFF. Combining the CDR3 with reference TRBV19 and TRBJ2-1 gives the whole variable domain DGGITQSPKYLFRKEGQNVTLSCEQNLNHDAMYWYRQDPGQGLRLIYYSQIVNDFQKGDIAEGYSVSREKKESFPLTVTSAQKNPTAFYLCASRKRQDISYNEQFFGPGTRLTVL.

V gene TRBV5-4 combines with J gene TRBJ2-7; 9 bases match TRBD2. J lost 0 bases, V lost 3 bases, and 7 bases had no gene match. The CDR3 totals 16 residues. The germline V gene has CDR1 SGHNT and CDR2 YYREEE (reference sequence). The CDR3 reads CASSSGLAGDSYEQYF. The CDR3 DNA sequence: TGTGCCAGCAGCTCCGGATTAGCGGGGGACTCCTACGAGCAGTACTTC.

In this sample, this clone turned up once. CDR3 loop: CASSTDRGEYEKLFF. The CDR3 DNA reads as TGTGCCAGCAGTACCGACAGGGGGGAATATGAAAAACTGTTTTTT. The chain recombines TRBV5-6 with TRBJ1-4, with 9 bases aligning to TRBD1. Per germline, CDR1 SGHDT and CDR2 YYEEEE. Losses at the gene ends were 5 bases for V and 6 bases for J; bases not matched to a gene: 8. This CDR3 region has 15 residues.

The chain has TRBV27 and TRBJ1-6; unclear D gene. Trimming took 5 bases from V and 4 from J, leaving 12 bases between them. Germline V gene lookup returns CDR1 MNHEY and CDR2 SMNVEV (reference sequence). The CDR3 has 15 amino acids. The CDR3 spells CASSPQAGYNSPLHF. In nucleotides, the CDR3 is TGTGCCAGCAGTCCCCAGGCGGGTTATAATTCACCCCTCCACTTT.

The chain has TRBV9 and TRBJ1-1; 7 bases align to TRBD1. Germline CDR1 SGDLS, CDR2 YYNGEE. The CDR3 consists of 14 residues. Losses at the gene ends were 5 bases for V and 2 bases for J; bases not matched to a gene: 6. CDR3 nucleotides: TGTGCCAGCAGTCCGGACAGGTCAAACACTGAAGCTTTCTTT. Residues: CASSPDRSNTEAFF.

The rearrangement links TRBV5-1 to TRBJ2-1, with TRBD2 matching 11 bases. Germline CDR1 and CDR2: SGHRS and YFSETQ. The length of the CDR3 is 15 residues. V trimming: 5 bases; J trimming: 8 bases; junction bases outside the gene matches: 9. CDR3 sequence reads: CASSGLAGGPDEQFF. DNA of the CDR3: TGCGCCAGCAGTGGCTTAGCGGGGGGGCCAGATGAGCAGTTCTTC.

This chain joins TRBV11-2 and TRBJ1-1, with D uncertain. V dropped 6 bases and J dropped 1 base, with 18 bases sitting between them. The CDR3 extends over 16 amino acids. Germline values: CDR1 SGHAT, CDR2 FQNNGV. CDR3 nucleotides: TGTGCCAGCAGGTCACTGGTGGGCCCGTCGAACACTGAAGCTTTCTTT. Protein product: CASRSLVGPSNTEAFF.

This sequence joins TRBV6-2 or TRBV6-3 and TRBJ2-3, with D uncertain. CDR1 is MNHEY and CDR2 is SVGEGT in the germline V gene. The CDR3 consists of 13 residues. Trimming took off 2 bases at V and 2 bases at J, with 5 bases between the two ends. CDR3 sequence reads: CASSYGDTDTQYF. CDR3 bases: TGTGCCAGCAGTTACGGAGACACAGATACGCAGTATTTT.

The J gene is TRBJ2-1, the V gene TRBV19; 9 bases map to TRBD1. This CDR3 region has 17 residues. Germline V CDR1 and CDR2: LNHDA, SQIVND (reference sequence). The junction had 8 bases not matched to a gene; V was cut back by 3 bases and J by 2 bases. This CDR3 reads CASSIRKQGATYNEQFF. In nucleotides, the CDR3 is TGTGCCAGTAGTATTCGAAAACAGGGGGCTACCTACAATGAGCAGTTCTTC.

This chain links TRBV9 with TRBJ1-3, with 7 bases fitting TRBD1. CDR1 and CDR2 from the germline V gene are SGDLS and YYNGEE. The CDR3 length is 17 residues. With 1 base clipped from V and 0 bases from J, the junction kept 7 bases outside the gene matches. The CDR3 coding sequence is TGTGCCAGCAGCGTATGGGACAGCCCGCTCTCTGGAAACACCATATATTTT. Protein product: CASSVWDSPLSGNTIYF.

This clone was seen just once. The chain employs TRBV30 and TRBJ1-1; no clear D. From germline, CDR1 is GTSNPN and CDR2 SVGIG (reference sequence). Trimming shortened V by 2 bases and J by 4 bases, and 11 bases separated the two germline ends. The CDR3 extends over 13 amino acids. CDR3 DNA sequence: TGTGCCTGGAGTCACGGGGTGGGCACTGAAGCTTTCTTT. Its translation: CAWSHGVGTEAFF. The full variable domain, completed using reference TRBV30 and TRBJ1-1, is SQTIHQWPATLVQPVGSPLSLECTVEGTSNPNLYWYRQAAGRGLQLLFYSVGIGQISSEVPQNLSASRPQDRQFILSSKKLLLSDSGFYLCAWSHGVGTEAFFGQGTRLTVV.

In this sample, this clone turned up once. The genes are TRBV30 and TRBJ2-3; D gene uncertain. CDR1 and CDR2 from the germline V gene are GTSNPN and SVGIG (reference sequence). The CDR3 contains 13 residues. V was cut by 1 base and J by 2 bases, with 7 bases left in between. The CDR3 region has the DNA TGTGCCTGGAGTGCCCTACTCACAGATACGCAGTATTTT. Translation gives CAWSALLTDTQYF.

This clone was picked up a small number of times. V and J are TRBV2 and TRBJ1-1; D might be TRBD1 (5 bases). Trimming cost V 7 bases and J 3 bases, with 9 bases left between them. CDR3 size: 12 residues. Germline V CDR1 and CDR2: SNHLY, FYNNEI. CDR3 protein: CASNGADTEAFF. As DNA, the CDR3 is TGTGCCAGCAATGGGGCGGACACTGAAGCTTTCTTT.

The gene calls are TRBV7-8 and TRBJ1-5, with unresolved D. The CDR3 runs 14 residues. From germline, CDR1 is SGHVS and CDR2 FQNEAQ. V lost 1 base to trimming and J lost 2 bases, with 6 bases between them. CDR3 nucleotide sequence: TGTGCCAGCAGCTTAGAACGGGGCAATCAGCCCCAGCATTTT. This sequence encodes CASSLERGNQPQHF.

V and J are TRBV2 and TRBJ2-5; tentatively, D is TRBD2 (6 bases). Germline lookup yields CDR1 SNHLY and CDR2 FYNNEI. V shed 2 bases and J shed 5 bases, with 12 bases lying between them. This CDR3 region has 14 residues. DNA of the CDR3: TGTGCCAGCAGTGAAAGTTCGGGGAGGGAGACCCAGTACTTC. Amino acids: CASSESSGRETQYF.

The chain combines TRBV6-4 with TRBJ2-1; D call uncertain. The CDR3 is made up of 15 amino acids. Looked up from germline, CDR1 is MRHNA and CDR2 is SNTAGT. V dropped 6 bases and J dropped 5 bases, with 17 bases sitting between them. CDR3 DNA: TGTGCCAGCAGCGCCCACCCTCACAACAACAATGAGCAGTTCTTC. This sequence encodes CASSAHPHNNNEQFF.

This chain joins TRBV5-6 and TRBJ2-7, with 7 positions matching TRBD1. This CDR3 has 15 residues. V was clipped by 0 bases and J by 2 bases; unmatched bases: 5. Germline V CDR1 and CDR2: SGHDT, YYEEEE. DNA of the CDR3: TGTGCCAGCAGCTTGGGTGGGACAGCCGCCTACGAGCAGTACTTC. Protein: CASSLGGTAAYEQYF. The full variable domain, with the rest looked up from reference TRBV5-6 and TRBJ2-7, is DAGVTQSPTHLIKTRGQQVTLRCSPKSGHDTVSWYQQALGQGPQFIFQYYEEEERQRGNFPDRFSGHQFPNYSSELNVNALLLGDSALYLCASSLGGTAAYEQYFGPGTRLTVT.